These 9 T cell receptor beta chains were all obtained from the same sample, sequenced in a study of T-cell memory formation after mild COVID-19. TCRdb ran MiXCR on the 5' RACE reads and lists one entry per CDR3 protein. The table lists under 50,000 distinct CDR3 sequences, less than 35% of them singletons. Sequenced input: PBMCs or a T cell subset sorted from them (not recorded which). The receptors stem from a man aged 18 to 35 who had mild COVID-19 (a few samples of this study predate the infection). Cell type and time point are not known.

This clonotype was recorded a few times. CDR3 protein: CATPPAGGPDTQYF. The CDR3 region has the DNA TGTGCCACCCCGCCAGCGGGGGGGCCAGATACGCAGTATTTT. V gene TRBV7-9 combines with J gene TRBJ2-3, with TRBD2 identical over 10 bases. The CDR3 sequence is 14 residues long. Germline V gene lookup returns CDR1 SEHNR and CDR2 FQNEAQ (reference sequence). With V trimmed by 10 bases and J by 4 bases, 8 bases remained unmatched.

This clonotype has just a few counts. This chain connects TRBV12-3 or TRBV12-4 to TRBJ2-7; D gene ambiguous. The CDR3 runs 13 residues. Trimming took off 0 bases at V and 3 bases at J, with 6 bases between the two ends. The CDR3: CASSLAPYYEQYF. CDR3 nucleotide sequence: TGTGCCAGCAGTTTAGCCCCGTACTACGAGCAGTACTTC.

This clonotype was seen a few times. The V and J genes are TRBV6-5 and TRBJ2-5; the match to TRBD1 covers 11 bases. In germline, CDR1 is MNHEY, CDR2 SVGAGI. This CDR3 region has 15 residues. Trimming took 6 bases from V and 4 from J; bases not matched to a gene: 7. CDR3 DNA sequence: TGTGCCAGCAGCTCTACCGGGACAGGGGGAGAGACCCAGTACTTC. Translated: CASSSTGTGGETQYF.

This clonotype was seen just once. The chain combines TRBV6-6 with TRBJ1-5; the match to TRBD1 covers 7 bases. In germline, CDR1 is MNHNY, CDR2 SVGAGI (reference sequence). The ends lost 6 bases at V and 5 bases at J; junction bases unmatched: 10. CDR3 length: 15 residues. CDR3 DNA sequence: TGTGCCAGCAGCCAATTGGGACAGACGTATCAGCCCCAGCATTTT. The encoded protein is CASSQLGQTYQPQHF.

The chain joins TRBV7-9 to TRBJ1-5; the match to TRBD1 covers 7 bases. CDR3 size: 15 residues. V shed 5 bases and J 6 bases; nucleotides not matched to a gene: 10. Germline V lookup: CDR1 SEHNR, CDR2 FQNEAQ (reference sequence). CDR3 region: CASSIDREKGQPQHF. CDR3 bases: TGTGCCAGCAGCATCGACAGGGAAAAAGGTCAGCCCCAGCATTTT.

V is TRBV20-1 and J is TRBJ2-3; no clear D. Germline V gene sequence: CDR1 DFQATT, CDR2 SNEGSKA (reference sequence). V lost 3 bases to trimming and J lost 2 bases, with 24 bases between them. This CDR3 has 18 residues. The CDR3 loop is CSASARDGILRATDTQYF. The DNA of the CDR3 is TGCAGTGCTAGTGCTAGAGATGGTATCTTGAGAGCCACAGATACGCAGTATTTT.

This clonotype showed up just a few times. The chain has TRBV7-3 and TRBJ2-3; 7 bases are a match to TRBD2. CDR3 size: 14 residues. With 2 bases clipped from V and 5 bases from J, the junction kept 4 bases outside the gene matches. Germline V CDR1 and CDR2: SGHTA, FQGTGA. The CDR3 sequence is CASSLDGGGDTQYF. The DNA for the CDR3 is TGTGCCAGCAGCTTAGACGGCGGGGGAGATACGCAGTATTTT.

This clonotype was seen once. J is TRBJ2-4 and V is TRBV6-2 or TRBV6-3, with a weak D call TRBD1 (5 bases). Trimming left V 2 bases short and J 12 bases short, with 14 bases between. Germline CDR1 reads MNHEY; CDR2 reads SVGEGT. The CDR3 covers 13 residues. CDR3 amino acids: CASSYGAGGPQYF. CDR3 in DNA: TGTGCCAGCAGTTACGGGGCAGGCGGCCCTCAGTACTTC.

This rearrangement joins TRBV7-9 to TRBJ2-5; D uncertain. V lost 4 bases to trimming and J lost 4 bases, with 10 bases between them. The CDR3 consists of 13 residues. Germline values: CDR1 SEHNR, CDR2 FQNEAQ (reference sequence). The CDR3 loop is CASSSTLIETQYF. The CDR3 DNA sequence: TGTGCCAGCAGCTCGACCCTTATAGAGACCCAGTACTTC.